Sequencing of this T cell receptor (beta chain) was carried out in a study of cytomegalovirus exposure and HLA in healthy donors. As for the study in general: Tens of millions of unique TCRs from HLA-typed donors were held in an early release of data. Study-wide findings and caveats: Sequencing depth across donors, presence/absence analyses assumed, was roughly uniform.

Germline V CDR1 and CDR2: MNHNY, SVGAGI (reference sequence). The CDR3 loop spans 15 amino acids. With V trimmed by 6 bases and J by 1 base, 7 bases remained unmatched. Only one count was recorded for this clone. Its target is not known. Primers: 60 Vbeta forward and 13 Jbeta reverse. The method was immunoSEQ multiplex PCR; TCRdb's version includes in-frame clones alone and lacks a portion of them. This sample carries 75,000 to 90,000 clones, around three fifths of them seen once, and the ten largest clones take approximately 15%. The chain is built from TRBV6-6 and TRBJ2-5; 8 bases agree with TRBD1. The origin of this receptor is a woman aged 40 to 50 in good health and CMV-seropositive. Sequencing was carried out using PBMCs. The CDR3 is CASSTPGQGQETQYF. Written as DNA, the CDR3 is TGTGCCAGCAGCACACCTGGACAGGGCCAAGAGACCCAGTACTTC.